Following are 26 T cell receptor beta chains from one sample sequenced in a study of regulatory T cells in long-lasting Graves disease. The time point: newly diagnosed GD, antithyroid drugs for less than 3 months. Scientists built the TCR library using RNA that was extracted from PBMCs. Relying on iRepertoire HTBI primers and Arm-PCR of CDR3 regions, the team built TCR beta libraries. TCRdb re-called the multiplex PCR reads with MiXCR, one entry per CDR3 protein. This sample has over 500,000 distinct CDR3 sequences, with roughly a sixth found just once. These data also featured in a second study, about T cells in Graves' hyperthyroidism and ophthalmopathy.

This material consisted of peripheral blood mononuclear cells (PBMCs), taken at new diagnosis, from a patient treated with antithyroid drugs. The receptors shown here come from a man between 18 and 35 years old with Graves disease.

This clonotype has at least ten counts. J is TRBJ2-1 and V is TRBV11-2; 8 bases match TRBD1. Unmatched junction bases numbered 27, after V lost 8 bases and J lost 12 bases. The CDR3 is 18 residues long. Per the germline V gene, CDR1 is SGHAT and CDR2 is FQNNGV. The CDR3 sequence is CASYHRGQATMSGFVQFF. The CDR3 bases are TGTGCCAGCTATCATAGGGGACAGGCTACAATGAGCGGGTTTGTGCAGTTCTTC.

This clonotype was seen at least ten times. The rearrangement joins TRBV12-3 or TRBV12-4 to TRBJ2-7; perhaps TRBD1 as D (6 bases). V dropped 3 bases and J dropped 6 bases, with 12 bases sitting between them. The CDR3 has 13 amino acids. In DNA, the CDR3 is TGTGCCAGCAGTTTCCCAGGGACAATCGAGCAGTACTTC. Translated: CASSFPGTIEQYF.

Ten or more counts support this clonotype. The V and J genes are TRBV29-1 and TRBJ1-1; tentatively, D is TRBD1 (5 bases). The germline V and J ends were trimmed by 5 bases and 3 bases, with 10 bases remaining between them. Per germline, CDR1 SQVTM and CDR2 ANQGSEA. This CDR3 region has 12 residues. CDR3 bases: TGCAGCGTTACTGGGGGTGACACTGAAGCTTTCTTT. Translated: CSVTGGDTEAFF.

V and J are TRBV30 and TRBJ2-7; TRBD1 agrees at 7 bases. The CDR3 has 14 residues. With V trimmed by 4 bases and J by 0 bases, 6 bases remained unmatched. In germline, CDR1 is GTSNPN, CDR2 SVGIG (reference sequence). Here the CDR3 reads CAWTPGQLSYEQYF. CDR3 sequence (DNA): TGTGCCTGGACCCCGGGACAGCTCTCCTACGAGCAGTACTTC.

This clonotype came up many times. CDR3 DNA sequence: TGTGCCTGGTGTGCCCGGGCGGGTCAGCCCCAGCATTTT. It encodes CAWCARAGQPQHF. V gene TRBV30 combines with J gene TRBJ1-5; D gene ambiguous. V lost 5 bases, J lost 6 bases, and 14 bases lay in between. CDR3 length equals 13 residues. Germline CDR1 is GTSNPN and CDR2 is SVGIG (reference sequence). Supplemented by reference TRBV30 and TRBJ1-5, the full variable domain reads SQTIHQWPATLVQPVGSPLSLECTVEGTSNPNLYWYRQAAGRGLQLLFYSVGIGQISSEVPQNLSASRPQDRQFILSSKKLLLSDSGFYLCAWCARAGQPQHFGDGTRLSIL.

This clonotype appeared once. The rearrangement joins TRBV12-3 or TRBV12-4 to TRBJ2-7; weak D call: TRBD1 (5 bases). This CDR3 comprises 15 residues. Trimming took off 4 bases at V and 2 bases at J, with 15 bases between the two ends. This chain's CDR3 is CASSSWGGATYEQYF. CDR3 nucleotides: TGTGCCAGCAGTTCCTGGGGCGGTGCAACCTACGAGCAGTACTTC.

In its sample, this clonotype was seen many times. This sequence joins TRBV28 and TRBJ2-2; D might be TRBD1 (6 bases). This CDR3 has 17 amino acids. V lost 4 bases to trimming and J lost 0 bases, with 15 bases between them. Germline CDR1 is MDHEN and CDR2 is SYDVKM. In DNA, the CDR3 is TGTGCCAGCAGTTCCAGAGGGACACGGGCGAACACCGGGGAGCTGTTTTTT. Translating gives CASSSRGTRANTGELFF.

On this clonotype itself: A far larger clone is only one base removed, so a read error is likely. This rearrangement joins TRBV11-2 to TRBJ2-1; either TRBD1 or TRBD2 may fit D (5 bases each). Trimming left V 6 bases short and J 10 bases short, with 19 bases between. CDR1 and CDR2 (germline): SGHAT, FQNNGV. The CDR3 runs 14 residues. The CDR3 is CASSFSGGTGEQFF. The CDR3 coding sequence is TGTGCCAGCAGTTTTAGTGGGGGTACGGGGGAGCAGTTCTTC.

This clonotype was observed a handful of times. This CDR3 is CASGPLTSVGYTGELFF. The CDR3 DNA reads as TGTGCTAGTGGTCCCCTGACTAGTGTAGGGTACACCGGGGAGCTGTTTTTT. V usage is TRBV12-5 and J usage is TRBJ2-2; D is perhaps TRBD2 (6 bases). This CDR3 has 17 amino acids. V lost 5 bases to trimming and J lost 3 bases, with 19 bases between them. Germline CDR1 and CDR2: LGHNT and FRNRAP.

The genes are TRBV24-1 and TRBJ1-2, with 8 bases aligning to TRBD1. CDR3 size: 15 residues. The V gene's germline CDR1 is KGHDR and CDR2 SFDVKD. Trimming removed 3 bases from V and 6 bases from J; junction bases left unmatched: 8. CDR3 sequence reads: CATSDPWTGPDGYTF. DNA for the CDR3: TGTGCCACCAGTGATCCATGGACAGGGCCGGATGGCTACACCTTC.

The CDR3 here is CASSGDGTSGITYEQYF. For the CDR3, the DNA is TGTGCCAGCAGTGGGGACGGGACTAGCGGTATAACCTACGAGCAGTACTTC. The chain employs TRBV12-3 or TRBV12-4 and TRBJ2-7; 11 bases fit TRBD2. Germline trimming cut 5 bases from V and 2 bases from J; bases unmatched to any gene: 11. The CDR3 spans 17 residues.

This clonotype was observed a handful of times. The V and J genes are TRBV29-1 and TRBJ1-1, with a possible D match to TRBD1 (5 bases). Germline V gene lookup returns CDR1 SQVTM and CDR2 ANQGSEA. Trimming removed 3 bases from V and 4 bases from J, with 9 bases in between. CDR3 length: 12 residues. This CDR3 is CSVDLGGTEAFF. The CDR3, as DNA: TGCAGCGTTGACCTCGGGGGCACTGAAGCTTTCTTT.

This clonotype came up many times. The chain links TRBV30 to TRBJ1-5; the D gene is possibly TRBD1 (5 bases). V shed 2 bases and J shed 3 bases, with 8 bases lying between them. The germline gives CDR1 GTSNPN, CDR2 SVGIG (reference sequence). CDR3 size: 13 residues. The CDR3 protein is CAWSIRANQPQHF. The CDR3 DNA reads as TGTGCCTGGAGTATCAGGGCCAATCAGCCCCAGCATTTT. Using reference TRBV30 and TRBJ1-5 for the parts outside the CDR3, the full variable domain is SQTIHQWPATLVQPVGSPLSLECTVEGTSNPNLYWYRQAAGRGLQLLFYSVGIGQISSEVPQNLSASRPQDRQFILSSKKLLLSDSGFYLCAWSIRANQPQHFGDGTRLSIL.

The rearrangement uses TRBV27 and TRBJ2-5; the match to TRBD2 covers 9 bases. V was pared by 4 bases and J by 5 bases, with 8 bases of the junction left unmatched. Germline CDR1 is MNHEY and CDR2 is SMNVEV (reference sequence). The CDR3 has 15 residues. Here the CDR3 reads CASSYLSSGRETQYF. The CDR3 nucleotides read TGTGCCAGCAGTTACCTCAGCAGCGGGAGGGAGACCCAGTACTTC.

This clonotype was detected a few times. The chain carries TRBV27 and TRBJ2-3; TRBD2 is a possible D gene (5 bases). Germline CDR1 MNHEY, CDR2 SMNVEV (reference sequence). V was cut by 6 bases and J by 0 bases, with 16 bases left in between. The CDR3 contains 16 residues. CDR3 in DNA: TGTGCCAGCAGCCGAGGGTTACAGTCTAGCACAGATACGCAGTATTTT. Protein product: CASSRGLQSSTDTQYF.

There are many counts of this clonotype. CDR3 loop: CASSSPPGLAGVIEQFF. The CDR3 nucleotides are TGCGCCAGCAGCTCTCCACCGGGACTAGCGGGAGTTATTGAGCAGTTCTTC. V usage is TRBV5-1 and J usage is TRBJ2-1; 14 bases align to TRBD2. Germline lookup yields CDR1 SGHRS and CDR2 YFSETQ. V was clipped by 3 bases and J by 9 bases; unmatched bases: 11. The CDR3 loop spans 17 amino acids.

The V and J genes are TRBV29-1 and TRBJ2-2; 9 positions agree with TRBD1. Germline CDR1 and CDR2: SQVTM and ANQGSEA. Trimming cost V 5 bases and J 3 bases; bases outside gene matches: 4. CDR3 size: 14 residues. DNA for the CDR3: TGCAGCGTTCGGGACAGGGTGGACACCGGGGAGCTGTTTTTT. This codes for CSVRDRVDTGELFF.

This clonotype has just a few counts. The chain employs TRBV29-1 and TRBJ2-5; 9 nucleotides align to TRBD2. The V gene end was trimmed by 5 bases and the J gene end by 1 base; junction bases not matched to a gene: 5. Germline assignment: CDR1 SQVTM and CDR2 ANQGSEA. The CDR3 spans 14 residues. CDR3 amino acids: CSVIPAGGQETQYF. As DNA, the CDR3 is TGCAGCGTTATTCCAGCGGGGGGCCAAGAGACCCAGTACTTC.

The chain joins TRBV10-2 to TRBJ1-5, with 8 bases matching TRBD1. This CDR3 has 14 amino acids. Germline V gene sequence: CDR1 WSHSY, CDR2 SAAADI. J gave up 3 bases and V 6 bases, and 4 bases lay outside the gene matches. The CDR3 is CASSARGLNQPQHF. The CDR3 bases are TGCGCCAGCAGCGCCAGGGGGCTCAATCAGCCCCAGCATTTT.

This chain connects TRBV5-6 to TRBJ2-1, with 10 bases that match TRBD2. CDR1 SGHDT and CDR2 YYEEEE come from the germline V gene. The CDR3 consists of 16 residues. The V gene end was trimmed by 0 bases and the J gene end by 7 bases; junction bases not matched to a gene: 7. CDR3 loop: CASSLGWGSGRNEQFF. The CDR3 nucleotides read TGTGCCAGCAGCTTGGGGTGGGGTAGCGGGAGGAATGAGCAGTTCTTC.

The chain couples TRBV12-3 or TRBV12-4 to TRBJ1-5, with a possible D match to TRBD1 (5 bases). The length of the CDR3 is 14 residues. Trimming stripped 5 bases from V and 0 bases from J, with 8 bases between. CDR3 amino acids: CASSRTNSNQPQHF. The CDR3 coding sequence is TGTGCCAGCAGTCGGACAAATAGCAATCAGCCCCAGCATTTT.

This clonotype was recorded many times. This chain joins TRBV28 and TRBJ1-5; D possibly corresponds to TRBD1 (5 bases). V gave up 2 bases and J gave up 9 bases, with 8 bases separating them. Germline lookup yields CDR1 MDHEN and CDR2 SYDVKM. The CDR3 length is 12 residues. CDR3 in amino acids: CASSLKGRPQHF. CDR3 DNA: TGTGCCAGCAGTTTAAAGGGGAGGCCCCAGCATTTT.

In its sample, this clonotype was seen a few times. The rearrangement joins TRBV13 to TRBJ1-6; D perhaps matches TRBD1 (6 bases). Deletions cut 0 bases from V and 7 bases from J, with 22 bases between. Germline V gives CDR1 PRHDT, CDR2 FYEKMQ (reference sequence). The CDR3 consists of 19 residues. CDR3 protein: CASSLGLIEGQGQNSPLHF. CDR3 DNA sequence: TGTGCCAGCAGCTTAGGCCTTATAGAAGGGCAGGGGCAGAATTCACCCCTCCACTTT.

This clonotype was picked up many times. The junction and the germline gene differ at one end; a read error may be behind it. The rearrangement links TRBV5-1 to TRBJ2-7, with a possible D match to TRBD1 (6 bases). CDR1 and CDR2 (germline): SGHRS, YFSETQ. The CDR3 extends over 14 amino acids. The CDR3 is CASSETGSSYEQYF. In DNA, the CDR3 is TGTGCCAGCAGTGAAACAGGGTCCTCCTACGAGCAGTACTTC. The complete variable domain, with remaining parts taken from reference TRBV5-1 and TRBJ2-7, reads KAGVTQTPRYLIKTRGQQVTLSCSPISGHRSVSWYQQTPGQGLQFLFEYFSETQRNKGNFPGRFSGRQFSNSRSEMNVSTLELGDSALYLCASSETGSSYEQYFGPGTRLTVT.

This clonotype has just a few counts. A junction boundary mismatches the germline segment, possibly from a read error. The rearrangement uses TRBV11-2 and TRBJ2-3; D is unresolved. Per the germline V gene, CDR1 is SGHAT and CDR2 is FQNNGV. The CDR3 sequence is 14 residues long. The CDR3 spells CACSLVGRSDTQYF. CDR3 sequence (DNA): TGTGCCTGCAGCTTAGTTGGGCGGTCTGATACGCAGTATTTT.

This clonotype has a handful of counts. The chain carries TRBV6-1 and TRBJ1-3; 9 bases are shared with TRBD1. CDR1 MNHNS and CDR2 SASEGT come from the germline V gene. Losses at the gene ends were 7 bases for V and 3 bases for J; bases not matched to a gene: 10. The CDR3 consists of 16 residues. The CDR3 bases are TGTGCCAGCACTAAGGCCCGGACAGGGGTTGGAAACACCATATATTTT. Amino acids: CASTKARTGVGNTIYF.